The present TCR beta chain was sequenced within a study of T cells in Graves' hyperthyroidism and ophthalmopathy. Orbital computed tomography, thyroid ultrasound, serum thyroxine and TRAb, and clinical symptoms together informed the diagnoses. The CDR3 runs 13 residues. The germline CDR1 and CDR2 sequences are KGHSH and LQKENI. V dropped 3 bases and J dropped 4 bases, with 9 bases sitting between them. Amplified TCR beta CDR3 regions derived from RNA transcripts. HTBI primers were the set used in a first-round RT-PCR of the TCR CDR3. MiXCR, applied by TCRdb to the multiplex PCR reads, yields one record per CDR3 protein. This sample yields a few hundred thousand distinct CDR3 sequences, of which about 20% are seen a single time; around two thirds belongs to the top ten. This clonotype was recorded many times.

The chain carries TRBV18 and TRBJ2-5; D is uncertain. This clonotype originated in a man aged 25 to 45 with Graves' ophthalmopathy. The sample consisted of blood. In DNA, the CDR3 is TGTGCCAGCTCACCCCCTACGGGAGAGACCCAGTACTTC. Encoded protein: CASSPPTGETQYF.